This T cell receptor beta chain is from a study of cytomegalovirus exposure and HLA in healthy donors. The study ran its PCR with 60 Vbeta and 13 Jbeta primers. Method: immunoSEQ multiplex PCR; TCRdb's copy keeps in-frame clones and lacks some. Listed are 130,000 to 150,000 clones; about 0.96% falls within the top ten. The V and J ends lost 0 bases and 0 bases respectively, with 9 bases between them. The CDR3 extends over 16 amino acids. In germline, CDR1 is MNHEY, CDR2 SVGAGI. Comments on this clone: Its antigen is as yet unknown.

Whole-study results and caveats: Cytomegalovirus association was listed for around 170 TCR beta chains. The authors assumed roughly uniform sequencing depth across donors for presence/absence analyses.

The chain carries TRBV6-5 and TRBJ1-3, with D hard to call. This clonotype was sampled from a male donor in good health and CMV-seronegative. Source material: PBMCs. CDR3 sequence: CASSYSPGPSGNTIYF. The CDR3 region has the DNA TGTGCCAGCAGTTACTCGCCAGGTCCCTCTGGAAACACCATATATTTT.